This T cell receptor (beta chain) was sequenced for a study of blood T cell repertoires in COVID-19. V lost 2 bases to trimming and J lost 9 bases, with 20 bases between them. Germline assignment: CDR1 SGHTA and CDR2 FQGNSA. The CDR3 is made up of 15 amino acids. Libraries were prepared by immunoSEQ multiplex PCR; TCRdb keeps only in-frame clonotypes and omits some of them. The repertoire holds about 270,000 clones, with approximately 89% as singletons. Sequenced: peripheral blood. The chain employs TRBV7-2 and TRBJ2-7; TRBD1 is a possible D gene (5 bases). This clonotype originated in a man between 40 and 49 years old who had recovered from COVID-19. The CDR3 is CASSLRVGAPFGQYF. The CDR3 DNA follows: TGTGCCAGCAGCTTACGGGTTGGGGCCCCCTTTGGGCAGTACTTC.